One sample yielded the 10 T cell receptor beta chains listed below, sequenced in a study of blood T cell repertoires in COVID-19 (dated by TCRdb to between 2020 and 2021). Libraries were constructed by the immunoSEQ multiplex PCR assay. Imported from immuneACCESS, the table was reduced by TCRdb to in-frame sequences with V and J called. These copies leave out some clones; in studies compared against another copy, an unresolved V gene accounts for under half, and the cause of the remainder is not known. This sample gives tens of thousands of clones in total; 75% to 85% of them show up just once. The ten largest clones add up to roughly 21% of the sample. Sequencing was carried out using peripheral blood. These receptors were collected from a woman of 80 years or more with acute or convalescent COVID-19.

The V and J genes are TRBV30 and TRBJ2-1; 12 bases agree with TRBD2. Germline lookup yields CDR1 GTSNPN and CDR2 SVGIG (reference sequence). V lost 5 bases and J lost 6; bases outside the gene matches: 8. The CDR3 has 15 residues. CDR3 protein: CAWGLGTSGFNEQFF. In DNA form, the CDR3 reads TGTGCCTGGGGCCTTGGGACTAGCGGGTTCAATGAGCAGTTCTTC.

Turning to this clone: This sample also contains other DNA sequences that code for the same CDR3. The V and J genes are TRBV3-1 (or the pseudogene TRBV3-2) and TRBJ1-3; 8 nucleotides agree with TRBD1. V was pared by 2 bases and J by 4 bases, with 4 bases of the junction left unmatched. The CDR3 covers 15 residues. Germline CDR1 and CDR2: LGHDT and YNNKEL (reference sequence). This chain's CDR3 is CASSQTGGSGNTIYF. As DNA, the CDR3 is TGTGCCAGCAGCCAAACAGGGGGATCGGGAAACACCATATATTTT.

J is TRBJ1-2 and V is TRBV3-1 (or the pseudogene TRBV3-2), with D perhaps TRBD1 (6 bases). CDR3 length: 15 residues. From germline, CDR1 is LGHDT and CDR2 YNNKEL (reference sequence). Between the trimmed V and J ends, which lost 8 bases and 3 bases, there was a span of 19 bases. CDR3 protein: CASGFLTGTHYGYTF. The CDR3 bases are TGTGCCAGCGGGTTTCTAACAGGGACCCACTATGGCTACACCTTC.

DNA for the CDR3: TGCAGTGCTAGTAGCAGGGTTATGAGTCGTCGAGATACGCAGTATTTT. This codes for CSASSRVMSRRDTQYF. V is TRBV20-1 and J is TRBJ2-3, with D possibly TRBD1 on 5 matching bases. V was pared by 3 bases and J by 5 bases, with 21 bases between. The CDR3 length is 16 residues. The germline V gene encodes CDR1 DFQATT and CDR2 SNEGSKA (reference sequence).

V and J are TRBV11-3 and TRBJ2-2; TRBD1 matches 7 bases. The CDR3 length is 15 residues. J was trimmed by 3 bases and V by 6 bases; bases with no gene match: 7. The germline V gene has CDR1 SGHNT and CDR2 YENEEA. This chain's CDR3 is CASSSQGVDTGELFF. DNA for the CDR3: TGTGCCAGCAGTTCCCAGGGGGTAGACACCGGGGAGCTGTTTTTT.

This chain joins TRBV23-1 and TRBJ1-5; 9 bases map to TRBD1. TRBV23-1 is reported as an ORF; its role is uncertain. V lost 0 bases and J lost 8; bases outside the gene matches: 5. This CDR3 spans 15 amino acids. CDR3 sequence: CASSQSGQGSEPQHF. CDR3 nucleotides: TGCGCCAGCAGTCAATCAGGACAGGGGTCTGAGCCCCAGCATTTT.

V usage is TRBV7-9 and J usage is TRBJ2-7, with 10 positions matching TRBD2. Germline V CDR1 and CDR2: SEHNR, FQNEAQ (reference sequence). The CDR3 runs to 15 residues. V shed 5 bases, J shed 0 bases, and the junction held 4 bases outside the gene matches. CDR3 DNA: TGTGCCAGCAGCCTTAGCGGGAGGAGCTCCTACGAGCAGTACTTC. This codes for CASSLSGRSSYEQYF.

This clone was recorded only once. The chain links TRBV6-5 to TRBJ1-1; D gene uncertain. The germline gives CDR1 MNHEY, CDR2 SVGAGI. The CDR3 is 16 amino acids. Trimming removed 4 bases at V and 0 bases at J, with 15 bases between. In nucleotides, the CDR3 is TGTGCCAGCAGTTCCCCTTCGACACACATGAACACTGAAGCTTTCTTT. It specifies CASSSPSTHMNTEAFF.

The CDR3 protein is CASGPGYGYTF. The CDR3 coding sequence is TGTGCCAGCGGGCCAGGGTATGGCTACACCTTC. This chain connects TRBV6-5 to TRBJ1-2; maybe TRBD1 (5 bases). CDR3 size: 11 residues. Per the germline V gene, CDR1 is MNHEY and CDR2 is SVGAGI. V was trimmed by 8 bases and J by 5 bases, leaving 9 bases between them.

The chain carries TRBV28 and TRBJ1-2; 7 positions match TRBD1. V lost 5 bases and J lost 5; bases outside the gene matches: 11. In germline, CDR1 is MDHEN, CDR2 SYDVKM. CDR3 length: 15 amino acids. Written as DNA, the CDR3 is TGTGCCAGCAGTCCCTATATCCAACAGGGGTATGGCTACACCTTC. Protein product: CASSPYIQQGYGYTF.